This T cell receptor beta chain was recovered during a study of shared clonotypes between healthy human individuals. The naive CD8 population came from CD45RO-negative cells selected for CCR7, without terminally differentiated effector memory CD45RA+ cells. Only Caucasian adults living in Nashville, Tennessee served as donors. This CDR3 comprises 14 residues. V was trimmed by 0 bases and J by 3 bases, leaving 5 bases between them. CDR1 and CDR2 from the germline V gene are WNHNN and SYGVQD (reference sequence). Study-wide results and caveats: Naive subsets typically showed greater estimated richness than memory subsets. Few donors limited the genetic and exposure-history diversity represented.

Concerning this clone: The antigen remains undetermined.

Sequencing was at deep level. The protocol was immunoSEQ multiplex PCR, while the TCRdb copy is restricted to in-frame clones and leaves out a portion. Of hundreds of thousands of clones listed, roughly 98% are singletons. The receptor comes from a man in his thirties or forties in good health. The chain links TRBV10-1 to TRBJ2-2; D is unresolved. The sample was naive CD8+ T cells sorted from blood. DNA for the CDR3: TGCGCCAGCAGTGAGTCTATGTACACCGGGGAGCTGTTTTTT. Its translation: CASSESMYTGELFF.